One sample yielded the 29 T cell receptor beta chains listed below, sequenced in a study of T cell responses to AZD1222 COVID-19 vaccine (dated by TCRdb to the early 2020s). Library preparation employed the immunoSEQ multiplex PCR assay. TCRdb stores this immuneACCESS table with in-frame sequences only. Part of the clones is absent; in the studies checked, under half of the shortfall reflects unresolved V genes, and no reason is known for the rest. The sample yields more than 60,000 clones; roughly 88% were counted once. About 19% of the sample rests with the top ten. This specimen's time point label, per the study, means: baseline before first vaccination. The sample here was peripheral blood, taken on day 0 of AZD1222 vaccination. The receptors derive from an adult in good health.

The chain links TRBV28 to TRBJ1-2, with D hard to call. Germline assignment: CDR1 MDHEN and CDR2 SYDVKM. V shed 2 bases and J shed 8 bases, with 12 bases lying between them. The CDR3 totals 13 residues. The CDR3 protein is CASSLGLTRGYTF. The CDR3 DNA reads as TGTGCCAGCAGTTTAGGTCTTACAAGGGGCTACACCTTC.

This chain connects TRBV11-3 to TRBJ1-2; D gene ambiguous. There are 12 residues in the CDR3. V lost 3 bases and J lost 2, with 4 bases in between. Germline V CDR1 and CDR2: SGHNT, YENEEA. In DNA, the CDR3 is TGTGCCAGCAGCTTCTCAAACTATGGCTACACCTTC. Its translation: CASSFSNYGYTF.

The V gene is TRBV6-4, the J gene TRBJ1-2; the D gene is possibly TRBD1 (5 bases). Germline V CDR1 and CDR2: MRHNA, SNTAGT. The germline V and J ends were trimmed by 6 bases and 4 bases, with 18 bases remaining between them. The CDR3 spans 15 residues. The CDR3, as DNA: TGTGCCAGCAGCCACCGGGACTGGGAAGGCTATGGCTACACCTTC. Amino acid sequence: CASSHRDWEGYGYTF.

The V call is TRBV6-1, the J call TRBJ1-2, with 7 bases aligning to TRBD1. Losses at the gene ends were 1 base for V and 3 bases for J; bases not matched to a gene: 2. The length of the CDR3 is 14 residues. Germline values: CDR1 MNHNS, CDR2 SASEGT. The CDR3 loop is CASSEGRGYYGYTF. CDR3 sequence (DNA): TGTGCCAGCAGTGAAGGCAGGGGGTACTATGGCTACACCTTC.

V and J are TRBV28 and TRBJ1-5, with a tentative D call TRBD1 (6 bases). Germline CDR1 reads MDHEN; CDR2 reads SYDVKM. The CDR3 totals 15 residues. With 4 bases removed from V and 0 bases from J, the gap between germline ends came to 10 bases. The CDR3 reads CASSSGQHSNQPQHF. As DNA, the CDR3 is TGTGCCAGCAGTTCCGGACAGCATAGCAATCAGCCCCAGCATTTT. Using reference TRBV28 and TRBJ1-5 for the parts outside the CDR3, the full variable domain is DVKVTQSSRYLVKRTGEKVFLECVQDMDHENMFWYRQDPGLGLRLIYFSYDVKMKEKGDIPEGYSVSREKKERFSLILESASTNQTSMYLCASSSGQHSNQPQHFGDGTRLSIL.

CDR3 region: CASTRRDRDYEQYV. In DNA form, the CDR3 reads TGTGCCAGCACCCGCCGGGACAGGGACTACGAGCAGTACGTC. The rearrangement uses TRBV5-5 and TRBJ2-7; 9 bases line up with TRBD1. V lost 6 bases and J lost 3; bases outside the gene matches: 7. Germline values: CDR1 SGHKS, CDR2 YYEKEE (reference sequence). The CDR3 has 14 amino acids.

The chain uses TRBV6-6 and TRBJ2-1; possible D gene TRBD2, 6 bases. The CDR3 length is 17 residues. Germline-derived CDR1 and CDR2 are MNHNY and SVGAGI (reference sequence). With 6 bases removed from V and 10 bases from J, the gap between germline ends came to 28 bases. The CDR3 loop is CASSRMTGETSFSEQFF. CDR3 coding DNA: TGTGCCAGCAGCCGAATGACGGGAGAGACTTCATTTTCAGAGCAGTTCTTC.

V and J are TRBV12-3 or TRBV12-4 and TRBJ1-2; a weak D match, TRBD1 (5 bases). Trimming took off 6 bases at V and 2 bases at J, with 10 bases between the two ends. The CDR3 consists of 13 residues. CDR3 in amino acids: CASSSGTNYGYTF. The CDR3 coding sequence is TGTGCCAGCAGCTCCGGGACCAACTATGGCTACACCTTC.

The chain employs TRBV6-5 and TRBJ2-3; a weak D match, TRBD2 (5 bases). CDR1 is MNHEY and CDR2 is SVGAGI in the germline V gene. This CDR3 region has 16 residues. V was shortened by 0 bases and J by 6 bases, with 16 bases between the two germline ends. For the CDR3, the DNA is TGTGCCAGCAGTTACTCGTTAACCGGGATAGGGGATACGCAGTATTTT. Amino acid sequence: CASSYSLTGIGDTQYF.

The chain uses TRBV6-4 and TRBJ2-1, with TRBD2 as a possible D gene (5 bases). The length of the CDR3 is 13 residues. Germline V lookup: CDR1 MRHNA, CDR2 SNTAGT. V was pared by 0 bases and J by 12 bases, with 12 bases between. CDR3 protein: CASSDSEASLQFF. In DNA, the CDR3 is TGTGCCAGCAGTGACTCCGAGGCTAGCTTGCAGTTCTTC.

The chain has TRBV28 and TRBJ1-1; 7 nucleotides line up with TRBD1. Looked up from germline, CDR1 is MDHEN and CDR2 is SYDVKM. The CDR3 contains 15 residues. Trimming took 8 bases from V and 1 from J; bases not matched to a gene: 10. The CDR3, as DNA: TGTGCCAGCCCCCCGAGGGGGCAGGCGAACACTGAAGCTTTCTTT. It translates to CASPPRGQANTEAFF.

CDR3 coding DNA: TGTGCCAGCAGTTCACAGGGCTTCCAGCCCCAGCATTTT. The encoded protein is CASSSQGFQPQHF. This chain connects TRBV27 to TRBJ1-5, with D possibly matching TRBD1 (6 bases). Germline V gene data show CDR1 as MNHEY and CDR2 as SMNVEV (reference sequence). The CDR3 runs to 13 residues. Trimming pared 4 bases from V and 7 bases from J, leaving 11 bases between.

This chain joins TRBV7-8 and TRBJ1-2; no definite D call. V lost 1 base to trimming and J lost 3 bases, with 9 bases between them. CDR3 size: 14 residues. CDR1 is SGHVS and CDR2 is FQNEAQ in the germline V gene. The CDR3 DNA follows: TGTGCCAGCAGCTTAGGGCCCGTGGACTATGGCTACACCTTC. It translates to CASSLGPVDYGYTF.

This clone has only one observation. CDR3 in amino acids: CASSLEAKWGNEQFF. In nucleotides, the CDR3 is TGCGCCAGCAGCTTGGAGGCAAAATGGGGCAATGAGCAGTTCTTC. The chain links TRBV5-1 to TRBJ2-1; unclear D gene. The V gene's germline CDR1 is SGHRS and CDR2 YFSETQ. This CDR3 has 15 residues. Trimming shortened V by 0 bases and J by 6 bases, and 13 bases separated the two germline ends.

The chain is built from TRBV19 and TRBJ1-3; 8 bases match TRBD1. CDR3 length: 16 amino acids. V trimming: 4 bases; J trimming: 3 bases; junction bases outside the gene matches: 8. Looked up from germline, CDR1 is LNHDA and CDR2 is SQIVND (reference sequence). CDR3 protein: CASSTVSGTGGNTIYF. CDR3 coding DNA: TGTGCCAGTAGTACGGTCTCCGGGACAGGTGGAAACACCATATATTTT. The full variable domain, completed using reference TRBV19 and TRBJ1-3, is DGGITQSPKYLFRKEGQNVTLSCEQNLNHDAMYWYRQDPGQGLRLIYYSQIVNDFQKGDIAEGYSVSREKKESFPLTVTSAQKNPTAFYLCASSTVSGTGGNTIYFGEGSWLTVV.

The V gene is TRBV11-3, the J gene TRBJ1-2; TRBD1 matches 9 bases. This CDR3 region has 16 residues. Looked up from germline, CDR1 is SGHNT and CDR2 is YENEEA. Trimming cost V 1 base and J 8 bases; bases outside gene matches: 11. The CDR3 coding sequence is TGTGCCAGCAGCTTAGGATTCACAGGGGGCGCGAGCGGCTACACCTTC. Residues: CASSLGFTGGASGYTF. The full variable domain, its missing parts supplied by reference TRBV11-3 and TRBJ1-2, is EAGVVQSPRYKIIEKKQPVAFWCNPISGHNTLYWYLQNLGQGPELLIRYENEEAVDDSQLPKDRFSAERLKGVDSTLKIQPAELGDSAVYLCASSLGFTGGASGYTFGSGTRLTVV.

V usage is TRBV11-2 and J usage is TRBJ1-6; no reliable D call. Trimming pared 5 bases from V and 7 bases from J, leaving 15 bases between. The CDR3 length is 15 residues. The germline V gene encodes CDR1 SGHAT and CDR2 FQNNGV. This CDR3 is CASSHSGPRNSPLHF. In nucleotides, the CDR3 is TGTGCCAGCAGCCATTCCGGCCCTCGGAATTCACCCCTCCACTTT.

J is TRBJ2-1 and V is TRBV19, with 7 bases matching TRBD2. Per germline, CDR1 LNHDA and CDR2 SQIVND (reference sequence). V lost 3 bases to trimming and J lost 0 bases; unmatched junction nucleotides: 2. CDR3 length equals 15 residues. CDR3 protein: CASSMGGTSYNEQFF. The CDR3 DNA is TGTGCCAGTAGTATGGGAGGGACCTCCTACAATGAGCAGTTCTTC.

The chain couples TRBV9 to TRBJ1-2; D remains ambiguous. Germline-derived CDR1 and CDR2 are SGDLS and YYNGEE. The CDR3 has 13 amino acids. Deletions cut 4 bases from V and 3 bases from J, with 10 bases between. CDR3 sequence reads: CASSQGLDYGYTF. DNA of the CDR3: TGTGCCAGCAGCCAAGGACTTGACTATGGCTACACCTTC.

This rearrangement joins TRBV6-5 to TRBJ1-1, with unresolved D. Germline CDR1 reads MNHEY; CDR2 reads SVGAGI. V gave up 0 bases and J gave up 3 bases, with 11 bases separating them. The CDR3 spans 15 residues. The CDR3 sequence: CASSYSLQLDTEAFF. CDR3 DNA sequence: TGTGCCAGCAGTTACTCGCTCCAGCTAGACACTGAAGCTTTCTTT.

This chain uses TRBV11-2 with TRBJ1-1; D gene uncertain. Germline V lookup: CDR1 SGHAT, CDR2 FQNNGV. Trimming cost V 0 bases and J 0 bases, with 8 bases left between them. This CDR3 comprises 15 residues. The CDR3 here is CASSLDPSMNTEAFF. The CDR3 region has the DNA TGTGCCAGCAGCTTAGATCCGTCAATGAACACTGAAGCTTTCTTT. The full variable domain, in which reference TRBV11-2 and TRBJ1-1 provide the parts outside the CDR3, is EAGVAQSPRYKIIEKRQSVAFWCNPISGHATLYWYQQILGQGPKLLIQFQNNGVVDDSQLPKDRFSAERLKGVDSTLKIQPAKLEDSAVYLCASSLDPSMNTEAFFGQGTRLTVV.

Written as DNA, the CDR3 is TGTGCCAGGGTCACAAGGGACTCCTACGAGCAGTACTTC. Amino acid sequence: CARVTRDSYEQYF. The chain joins TRBV6-5 to TRBJ2-7; D is undetermined. Trimming pared 9 bases from V and 0 bases from J, leaving 12 bases between. The germline V gene has CDR1 MNHEY and CDR2 SVGAGI. The CDR3 has 13 residues.

The chain employs TRBV19 and TRBJ2-1; D is uncertain. Germline V gives CDR1 LNHDA, CDR2 SQIVND (reference sequence). The CDR3 totals 15 residues. The V and J ends lost 3 bases and 0 bases respectively, with 9 bases between them. CDR3 DNA: TGTGCCAGTAGTATTGCGGCTAACTCCTACAATGAGCAGTTCTTC. This encodes CASSIAANSYNEQFF.

This rearrangement joins TRBV11-2 to TRBJ2-5; perhaps TRBD2 as D (5 bases). This CDR3 is 14 amino acids long. CDR1 is SGHAT, CDR2 FQNNGV, per germline. V was clipped by 7 bases and J by 5 bases, with 17 bases between them. CDR3: CASTPGSRVETQYF. CDR3 in DNA: TGTGCCAGCACCCCGGGGTCTCGGGTGGAGACCCAGTACTTC. The full variable domain, with the rest looked up from reference TRBV11-2 and TRBJ2-5, is EAGVAQSPRYKIIEKRQSVAFWCNPISGHATLYWYQQILGQGPKLLIQFQNNGVVDDSQLPKDRFSAERLKGVDSTLKIQPAKLEDSAVYLCASTPGSRVETQYFGPGTRLLVL.

This clone was recorded once. This sequence joins TRBV9 and TRBJ2-3; the match to TRBD2 covers 11 bases. Germline CDR1 and CDR2: SGDLS and YYNGEE. J gave up 0 bases and V 3 bases, and 3 bases lay outside the gene matches. The CDR3 runs to 16 residues. The chain's CDR3 is CASSATSGRSTDTQYF. CDR3 bases: TGTGCCAGCAGCGCCACTAGCGGGAGAAGCACAGATACGCAGTATTTT.

This clone appeared a single time. This chain links TRBV7-2 with TRBJ1-5; the match to TRBD1 covers 8 bases. This CDR3 spans 15 amino acids. The germline V gene encodes CDR1 SGHTA and CDR2 FQGNSA. The V gene end was trimmed by 4 bases and the J gene end by 3 bases; junction bases not matched to a gene: 5. The chain's CDR3 is CASSSTGAFNQPQHF. CDR3 coding DNA: TGTGCCAGCAGCTCGACAGGGGCCTTCAATCAGCCCCAGCATTTT.

J is TRBJ2-7 and V is TRBV11-2, with 11 bases that match TRBD2. The CDR3 has 17 amino acids. Germline V gene lookup returns CDR1 SGHAT and CDR2 FQNNGV. V lost 1 base and J lost 2; bases outside the gene matches: 7. The CDR3 coding sequence is TGTGCCAGCAGCTTAGCCCTTAGCGGGAGGGCTCCCTACGAGCAGTACTTC. It yields the protein CASSLALSGRAPYEQYF. Variable domain in full (rest from reference TRBV11-2 and TRBJ2-7): EAGVAQSPRYKIIEKRQSVAFWCNPISGHATLYWYQQILGQGPKLLIQFQNNGVVDDSQLPKDRFSAERLKGVDSTLKIQPAKLEDSAVYLCASSLALSGRAPYEQYFGPGTRLTVT.

The V call is TRBV28, the J call TRBJ1-5; 7 bases align to TRBD1. Germline V gives CDR1 MDHEN, CDR2 SYDVKM. The CDR3 has 15 residues. V lost 5 bases and J lost 2; bases outside the gene matches: 6. DNA for the CDR3: TGTGCCAGCAGTATAATCACAGGGGGCAATCAGCCCCAGCATTTT. Amino acid sequence: CASSIITGGNQPQHF.

This clone was found a few times. The chain has TRBV19 and TRBJ1-2; tentative D call: TRBD1 (6 bases). V lost 4 bases and J 8 bases, leaving 14 bases between the germline ends. This CDR3 has 13 residues. Germline CDR1 and CDR2: LNHDA and SQIVND (reference sequence). CDR3: CASSTNRAGGYTF. The CDR3 DNA reads as TGTGCCAGTAGTACTAACAGGGCTGGCGGCTACACCTTC.